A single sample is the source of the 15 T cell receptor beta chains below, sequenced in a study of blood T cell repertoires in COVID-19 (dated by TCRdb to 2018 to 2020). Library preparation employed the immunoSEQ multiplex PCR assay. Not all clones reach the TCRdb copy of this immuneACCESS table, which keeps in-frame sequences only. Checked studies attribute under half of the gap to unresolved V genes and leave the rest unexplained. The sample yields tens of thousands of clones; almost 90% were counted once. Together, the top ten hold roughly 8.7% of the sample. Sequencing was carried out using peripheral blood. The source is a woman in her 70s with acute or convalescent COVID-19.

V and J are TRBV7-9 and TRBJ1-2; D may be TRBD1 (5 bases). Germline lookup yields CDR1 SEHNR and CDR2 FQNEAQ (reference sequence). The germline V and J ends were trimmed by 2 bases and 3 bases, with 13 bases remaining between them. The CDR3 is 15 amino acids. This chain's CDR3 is CASSLLAGPDYGYTF. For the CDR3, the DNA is TGTGCCAGCAGCTTATTGGCAGGGCCGGACTATGGCTACACCTTC.

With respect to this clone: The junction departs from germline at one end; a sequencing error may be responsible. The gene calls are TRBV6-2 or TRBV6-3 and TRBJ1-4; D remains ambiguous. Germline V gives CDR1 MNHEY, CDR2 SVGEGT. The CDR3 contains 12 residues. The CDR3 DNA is TGTGCCAGCAGTTCCTTCGCCTCCACGGGTGTTTTT. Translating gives CASSSFASTGVF.

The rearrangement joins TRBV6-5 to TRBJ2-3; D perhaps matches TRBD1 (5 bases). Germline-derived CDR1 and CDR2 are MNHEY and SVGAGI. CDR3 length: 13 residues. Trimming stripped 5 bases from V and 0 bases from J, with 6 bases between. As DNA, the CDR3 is TGTGCCAGCAGTCGACAGAGCACAGATACGCAGTATTTT. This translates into CASSRQSTDTQYF.

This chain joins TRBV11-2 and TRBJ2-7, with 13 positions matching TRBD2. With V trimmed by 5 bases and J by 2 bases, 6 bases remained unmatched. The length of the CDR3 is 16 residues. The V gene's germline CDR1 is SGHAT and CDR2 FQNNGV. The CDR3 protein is CASSRGLAGPAYEQYF. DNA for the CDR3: TGTGCCAGCAGCCGGGGACTAGCGGGACCCGCCTACGAGCAGTACTTC.

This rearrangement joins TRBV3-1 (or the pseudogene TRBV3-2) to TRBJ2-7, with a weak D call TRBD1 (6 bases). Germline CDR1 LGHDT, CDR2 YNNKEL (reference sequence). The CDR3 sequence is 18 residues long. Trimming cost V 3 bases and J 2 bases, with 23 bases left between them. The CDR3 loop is CASSQEPLSRGWPYEQYF. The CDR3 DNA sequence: TGTGCCAGCAGCCAGGAGCCACTTTCCAGGGGCTGGCCCTACGAGCAGTACTTC.

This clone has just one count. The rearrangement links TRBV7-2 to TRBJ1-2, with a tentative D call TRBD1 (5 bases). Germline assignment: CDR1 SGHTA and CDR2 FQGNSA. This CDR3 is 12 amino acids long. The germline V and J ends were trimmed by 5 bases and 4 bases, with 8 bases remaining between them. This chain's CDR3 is CASSTGPYGYTF. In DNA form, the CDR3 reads TGTGCCAGCAGCACAGGCCCCTATGGCTACACCTTC.

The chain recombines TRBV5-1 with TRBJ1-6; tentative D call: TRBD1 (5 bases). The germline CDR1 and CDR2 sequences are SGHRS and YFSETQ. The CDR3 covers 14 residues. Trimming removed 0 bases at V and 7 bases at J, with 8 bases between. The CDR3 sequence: CASSLEGYNSPLHF. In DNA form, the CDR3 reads TGCGCCAGCAGCTTGGAGGGGTACAATTCACCCCTCCACTTT.

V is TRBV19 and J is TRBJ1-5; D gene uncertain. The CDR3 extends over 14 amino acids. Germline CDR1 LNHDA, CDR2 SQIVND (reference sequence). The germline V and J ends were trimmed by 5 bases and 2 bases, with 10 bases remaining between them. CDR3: CASSHPIGNQPQHF. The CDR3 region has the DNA TGTGCCAGTAGTCACCCTATTGGCAATCAGCCCCAGCATTTT.

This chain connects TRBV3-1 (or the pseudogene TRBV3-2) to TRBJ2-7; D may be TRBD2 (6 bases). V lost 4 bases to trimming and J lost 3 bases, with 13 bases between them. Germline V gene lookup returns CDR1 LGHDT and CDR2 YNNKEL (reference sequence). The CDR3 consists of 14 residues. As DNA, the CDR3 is TGTGCCAGCAGCCGCAGGGAGGTGGACTACGAGCAGTACTTC. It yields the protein CASSRREVDYEQYF.

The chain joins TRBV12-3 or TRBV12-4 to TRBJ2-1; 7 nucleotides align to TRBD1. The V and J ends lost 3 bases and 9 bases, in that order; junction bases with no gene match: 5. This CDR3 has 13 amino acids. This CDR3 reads CASSLGTEIEQFF. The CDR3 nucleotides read TGTGCCAGCAGTTTGGGGACAGAGATTGAGCAGTTCTTC.

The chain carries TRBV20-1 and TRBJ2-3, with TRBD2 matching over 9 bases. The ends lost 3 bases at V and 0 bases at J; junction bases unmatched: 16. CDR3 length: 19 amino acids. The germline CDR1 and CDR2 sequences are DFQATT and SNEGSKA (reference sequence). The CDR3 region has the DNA TGCAGTGCTAGTGGCCTAAGCGGGGGGCGGGGTGCTAGCACAGATACGCAGTATTTT. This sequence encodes CSASGLSGGRGASTDTQYF.

The CDR3 is CASRSTSGSYEQYF. The CDR3 DNA sequence: TGTGCCAGTAGATCGACTAGCGGGTCCTACGAGCAGTACTTC. The chain links TRBV19 to TRBJ2-7; TRBD2 agrees at 10 bases. Germline values: CDR1 LNHDA, CDR2 SQIVND (reference sequence). The CDR3 contains 14 residues. Trimming cost V 6 bases and J 1 base; bases outside gene matches: 3.

CDR3 region: CASSDLTGILVQPQHF. CDR3 DNA: TGCGCCAGCAGTGACCTGACAGGGATCCTTGTTCAGCCCCAGCATTTT. This sequence joins TRBV10-2 and TRBJ1-5; TRBD1 matches at 7 bases. CDR3 length equals 16 residues. With 3 bases clipped from V and 6 bases from J, the junction kept 11 bases outside the gene matches. Germline loops: CDR1 WSHSY, CDR2 SAAADI.

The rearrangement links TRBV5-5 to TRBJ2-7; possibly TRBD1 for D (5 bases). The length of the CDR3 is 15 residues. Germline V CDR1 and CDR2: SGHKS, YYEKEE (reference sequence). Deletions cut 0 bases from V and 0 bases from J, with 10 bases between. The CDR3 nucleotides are TGTGCCAGCAGCTTGGGACAAGACAGCTCCTACGAGCAGTACTTC. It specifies CASSLGQDSSYEQYF. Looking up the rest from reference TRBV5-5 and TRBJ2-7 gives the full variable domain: DAGVTQSPTHLIKTRGQQVTLRCSPISGHKSVSWYQQVLGQGPQFIFQYYEKEERGRGNFPDRFSARQFPNYSSELNVNALLLGDSALYLCASSLGQDSSYEQYFGPGTRLTVT.

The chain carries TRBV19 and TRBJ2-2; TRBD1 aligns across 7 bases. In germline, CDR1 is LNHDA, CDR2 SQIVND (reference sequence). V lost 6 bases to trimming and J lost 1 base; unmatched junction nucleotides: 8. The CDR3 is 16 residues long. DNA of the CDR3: TGTGCCAGTAGCCGGGGACAGTACCTGAACACCGGGGAGCTGTTTTTT. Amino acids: CASSRGQYLNTGELFF.